These 8 T cell receptor beta chains came from one sample sequenced in a study of blood T cell repertoires in COVID-19 (dated by TCRdb to the early 2020s). The library was built by means of the immunoSEQ multiplex PCR assay. TCRdb took this table from immuneACCESS and kept in-frame rearrangements with V and J called. Such tables lack part of the clones; where checked against another copy, unresolved V genes explain under half of the gap, and the rest is unexplained. The sample has 210,000 or so clones on record, roughly 87% of them singletons. The ten largest clones take up under 2.5% of the sample. Material for sequencing was peripheral blood. Receptors originate from a man aged 40-49 years with active or convalescent COVID-19.

Comment on this clone: The sample contains more than one DNA sequence encoding this CDR3. Written as DNA, the CDR3 is TGTGCCAGTAGTATTCCAGGGGGCTACCAGCCCCAGCATTTT. This sequence encodes CASSIPGGYQPQHF. This sequence joins TRBV19 and TRBJ1-5; TRBD1 aligns across 8 bases. CDR1 and CDR2 from the germline V gene are LNHDA and SQIVND (reference sequence). This CDR3 region has 14 residues. The V gene end was trimmed by 3 bases and the J gene end by 7 bases; junction bases not matched to a gene: 5.

The rearrangement uses TRBV10-2 and TRBJ2-7; 12 nucleotides agree with TRBD1. The CDR3 has 14 amino acids. Germline loops: CDR1 WSHSY, CDR2 SAAADI. J gave up 1 base and V 8 bases, and 3 bases lay outside the gene matches. The CDR3 bases are TGCGCCAGCGCGGGACAGGGGGCTTCCTACGAGCAGTACTTC. Translated, it gives CASAGQGASYEQYF.

This chain uses TRBV5-1 with TRBJ2-1, with a weak D call TRBD2 (5 bases). The V end was cut by 4 bases, the J end by 5 bases, with 10 bases between. The germline V gene has CDR1 SGHRS and CDR2 YFSETQ. This CDR3 spans 13 amino acids. The CDR3 loop is CASSVTGDNEQFF. The CDR3 nucleotides read TGCGCCAGCAGCGTCACCGGGGACAATGAGCAGTTCTTC. The full variable domain, completed using reference TRBV5-1 and TRBJ2-1, is KAGVTQTPRYLIKTRGQQVTLSCSPISGHRSVSWYQQTPGQGLQFLFEYFSETQRNKGNFPGRFSGRQFSNSRSEMNVSTLELGDSALYLCASSVTGDNEQFFGPGTRLTVL.

This rearrangement joins TRBV27 to TRBJ1-2; D not resolved. V dropped 5 bases and J dropped 6 bases, with 13 bases sitting between them. The CDR3 is 13 residues long. In germline, CDR1 is MNHEY, CDR2 SMNVEV (reference sequence). The CDR3 region is CASSLNPNHGYTF. Here the CDR3 DNA reads TGTGCCAGCAGTCTCAACCCTAATCATGGCTACACCTTC.

The chain carries TRBV27 and TRBJ1-2; TRBD1 aligns across 8 bases. This CDR3 contains 17 residues. Germline V CDR1 and CDR2: MNHEY, SMNVEV (reference sequence). The ends lost 1 base at V and 4 bases at J; junction bases unmatched: 11. The CDR3 coding sequence is TGTGCCAGCAGTTTATTTTCCGGCAGGGGGCAAGGCTATGGCTACACCTTC. Translated, it gives CASSLFSGRGQGYGYTF.

The chain recombines TRBV28 with TRBJ1-2; D remains unclear. The V end was cut by 1 base, the J end by 7 bases, with 10 bases between. The length of the CDR3 is 13 residues. Germline lookup yields CDR1 MDHEN and CDR2 SYDVKM. CDR3 protein: CASSLYRGGGYTF. DNA of the CDR3: TGTGCCAGCAGTTTATACCGGGGAGGTGGCTACACCTTC.

This chain uses TRBV18 with TRBJ2-2; possibly TRBD1 for D (5 bases). The CDR3 totals 17 residues. The germline CDR1 and CDR2 sequences are KGHSH and LQKENI. Trimming stripped 6 bases from V and 0 bases from J, with 17 bases between. Written as DNA, the CDR3 is TGTGCCAGCTCCCCCCAGGGTTGGGGCTCGAACACCGGGGAGCTGTTTTTT. This codes for CASSPQGWGSNTGELFF.

V and J are TRBV6-1 and TRBJ2-7, with 9 bases identical to TRBD1. This CDR3 is built from 16 residues. Losses at the gene ends were 3 bases for V and 2 bases for J; bases not matched to a gene: 8. CDR1 is MNHNS, CDR2 SASEGT, per germline. The CDR3 loop reads CASSEAGTGIPYEQYF. CDR3 bases: TGTGCCAGCAGTGAGGCCGGGACAGGGATCCCCTACGAGCAGTACTTC.